This T cell receptor (beta chain) was documented in a study of T cells in Graves' hyperthyroidism and ophthalmopathy. There were TCR beta CDR3 regions amplified from RNA transcripts. With the HTBI primer set, the TCR CDR3 went through a first round of RT-PCR. In TCRdb, the multiplex PCR reads were re-called with MiXCR into one record per CDR3 protein. The sample contains approximately 300,000 distinct CDR3 sequences, 15% to 20% of which appear only once. General study findings and limits: Among thyroid clonotypes expanded above 0.001, most also appeared in blood.

Patients showing uncontrolled infection, other autoimmune disease, pregnancy or lactation were ineligible. Diagnosing involved the use of clinical symptoms, serum thyroxine and TRAb, thyroid ultrasound and orbital computed tomography. The authors obtained PBMCs from over 8.5 ml of fresh peripheral blood. V was shortened by 2 bases and J by 8 bases, with 12 bases between the two germline ends. The CDR3 totals 13 residues. The germline gives CDR1 KGHSH, CDR2 LQKENI. This clonotype occurred many times. Antigen: not known. The specimen was blood. This clonotype originated in a man in his forties or fifties with Graves' ophthalmopathy. The chain has TRBV18 and TRBJ1-1, with D tentatively TRBD1 (5 bases). The CDR3 bases are TGTGCCAGCTCACCAGTGTCCCACAGGGAAGCTTTCTTT. Amino acids: CASSPVSHREAFF.